The T cell receptor beta chain described here comes from a study of T cell responses to AZD1222 COVID-19 vaccine. Overall study results and limits: There were mostly white British donors and more females than males, and clonal diversity was possibly underestimated.

Concerning this clone: Its target is unknown.

The assay was immunoSEQ multiplex PCR, and TCRdb's table has in-frame clones only and misses some. The sample shows 130,000 to 150,000 clones, around 88% of them seen only once. Trimming removed 9 bases from V and 5 bases from J, with 10 bases in between. The CDR3 length is 11 residues. Germline loops: CDR1 KGHDR, CDR2 SFDVKD. The TCR was taken from an adult in good health. The J gene is TRBJ2-7, the V gene TRBV24-1; D is ambiguous. The specimen comprised peripheral blood, sampled on day 0 of AZD1222 vaccination. The CDR3 spells CATSWDDEQYF. CDR3 nucleotide sequence: TGTGCCACCTCCTGGGATGACGAGCAGTACTTC.